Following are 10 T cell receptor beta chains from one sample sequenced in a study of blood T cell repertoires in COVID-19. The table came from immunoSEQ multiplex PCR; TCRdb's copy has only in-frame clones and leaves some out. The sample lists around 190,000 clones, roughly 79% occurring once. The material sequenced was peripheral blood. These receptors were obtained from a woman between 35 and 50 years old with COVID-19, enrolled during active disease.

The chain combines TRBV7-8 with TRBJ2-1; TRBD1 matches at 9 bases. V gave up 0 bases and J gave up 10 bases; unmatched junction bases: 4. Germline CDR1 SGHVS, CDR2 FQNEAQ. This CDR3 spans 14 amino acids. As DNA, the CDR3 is TGTGCCAGCAGCTTAGCGACAGGGGGTTGGGAGCAGTTCTTC. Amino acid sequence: CASSLATGGWEQFF.

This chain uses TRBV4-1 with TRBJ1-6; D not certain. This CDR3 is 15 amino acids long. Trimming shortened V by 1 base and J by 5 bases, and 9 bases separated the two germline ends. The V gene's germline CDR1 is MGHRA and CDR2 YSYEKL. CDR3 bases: TGCGCCAGCAGCCAAGGGTTCCAGAATAATTCACCCCTCCACTTT. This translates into CASSQGFQNNSPLHF.

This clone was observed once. The DNA of the CDR3 is TGTGCCAGCTCACCACGAGGGGGACAGATGGGGCCTAGCACAGATACGCAGTATTTT. Amino acid sequence: CASSPRGGQMGPSTDTQYF. The chain combines TRBV18 with TRBJ2-3; TRBD1 matches at 7 bases. The CDR3 extends over 19 amino acids. Germline loops: CDR1 KGHSH, CDR2 LQKENI. J was trimmed by 0 bases and V by 1 base; bases with no gene match: 13.

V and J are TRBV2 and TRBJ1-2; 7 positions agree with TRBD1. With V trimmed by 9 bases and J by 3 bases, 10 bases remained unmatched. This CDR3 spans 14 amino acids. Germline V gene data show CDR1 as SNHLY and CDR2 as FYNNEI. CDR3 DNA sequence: TGTGCCAGGCTGAAGGGGGCCAAGGACTATGGCTACACCTTC. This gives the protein CARLKGAKDYGYTF.

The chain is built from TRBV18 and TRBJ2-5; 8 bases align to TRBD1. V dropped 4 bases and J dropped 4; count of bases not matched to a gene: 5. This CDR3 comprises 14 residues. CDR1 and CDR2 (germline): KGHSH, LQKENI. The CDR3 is CASSHQGARETQYF. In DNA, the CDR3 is TGTGCCAGCTCACACCAGGGGGCCCGAGAGACCCAGTACTTC.

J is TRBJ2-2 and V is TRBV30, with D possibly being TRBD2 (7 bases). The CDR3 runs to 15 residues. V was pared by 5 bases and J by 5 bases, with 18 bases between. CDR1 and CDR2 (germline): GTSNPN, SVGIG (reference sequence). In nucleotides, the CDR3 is TGTGCCTGGGGAATAGGGGCGGGGGCAACCGGGGAGCTGTTTTTT. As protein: CAWGIGAGATGELFF.

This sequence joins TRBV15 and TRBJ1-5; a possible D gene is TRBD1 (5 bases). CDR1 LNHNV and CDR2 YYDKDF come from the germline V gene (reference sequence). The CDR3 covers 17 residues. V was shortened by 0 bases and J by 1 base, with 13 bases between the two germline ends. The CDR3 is CATSRDGRGSSNQPQHF. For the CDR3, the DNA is TGTGCCACCAGCAGAGATGGTCGGGGGTCGAGCAATCAGCCCCAGCATTTT.

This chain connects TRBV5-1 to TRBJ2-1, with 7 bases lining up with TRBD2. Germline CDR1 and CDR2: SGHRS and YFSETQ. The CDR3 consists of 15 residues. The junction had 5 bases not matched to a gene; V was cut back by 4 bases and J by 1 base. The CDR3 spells CASSGISGSYNEQFF. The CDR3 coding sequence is TGCGCCAGCAGCGGAATTAGCGGGTCCTACAATGAGCAGTTCTTC.

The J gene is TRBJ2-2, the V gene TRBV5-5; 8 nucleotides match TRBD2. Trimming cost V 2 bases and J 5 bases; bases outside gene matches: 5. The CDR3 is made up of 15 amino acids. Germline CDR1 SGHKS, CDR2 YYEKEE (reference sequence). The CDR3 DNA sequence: TGTGCCAGCAGCTTACGAATAGCGGGGACCGGGGAGCTGTTTTTT. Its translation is CASSLRIAGTGELFF.

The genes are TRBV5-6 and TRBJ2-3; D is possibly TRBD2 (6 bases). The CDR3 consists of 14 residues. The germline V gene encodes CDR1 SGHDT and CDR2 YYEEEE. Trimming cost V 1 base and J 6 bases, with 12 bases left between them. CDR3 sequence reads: CASSLLLASDTQYF. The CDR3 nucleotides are TGTGCCAGCAGCTTGTTACTAGCATCGGATACGCAGTATTTT.